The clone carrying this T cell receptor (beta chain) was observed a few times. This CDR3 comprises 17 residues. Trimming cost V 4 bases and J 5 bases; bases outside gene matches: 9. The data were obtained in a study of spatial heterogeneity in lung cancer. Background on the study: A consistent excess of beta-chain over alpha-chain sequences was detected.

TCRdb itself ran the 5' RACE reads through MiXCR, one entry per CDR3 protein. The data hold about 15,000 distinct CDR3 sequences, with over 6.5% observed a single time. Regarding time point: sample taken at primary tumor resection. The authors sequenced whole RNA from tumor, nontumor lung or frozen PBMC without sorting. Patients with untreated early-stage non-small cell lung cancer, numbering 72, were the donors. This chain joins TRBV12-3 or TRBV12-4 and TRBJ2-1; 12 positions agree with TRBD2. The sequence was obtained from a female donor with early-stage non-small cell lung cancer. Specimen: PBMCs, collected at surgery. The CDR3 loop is CASSSLRLAGDHNEQFF. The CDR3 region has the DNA TGTGCCAGCAGTTCGCTAAGACTAGCGGGAGACCACAATGAGCAGTTCTTC.